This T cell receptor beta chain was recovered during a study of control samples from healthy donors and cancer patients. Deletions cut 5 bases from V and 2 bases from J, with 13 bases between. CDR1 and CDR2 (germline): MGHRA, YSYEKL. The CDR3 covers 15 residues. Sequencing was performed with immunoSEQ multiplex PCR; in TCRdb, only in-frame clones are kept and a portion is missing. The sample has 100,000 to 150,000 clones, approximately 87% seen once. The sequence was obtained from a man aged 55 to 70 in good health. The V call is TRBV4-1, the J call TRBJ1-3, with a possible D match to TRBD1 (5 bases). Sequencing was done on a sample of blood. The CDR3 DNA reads TGCGCCAGCAGCAAGGGGTGGGGGACTGGAAACACCATATATTTT. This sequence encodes CASSKGWGTGNTIYF.